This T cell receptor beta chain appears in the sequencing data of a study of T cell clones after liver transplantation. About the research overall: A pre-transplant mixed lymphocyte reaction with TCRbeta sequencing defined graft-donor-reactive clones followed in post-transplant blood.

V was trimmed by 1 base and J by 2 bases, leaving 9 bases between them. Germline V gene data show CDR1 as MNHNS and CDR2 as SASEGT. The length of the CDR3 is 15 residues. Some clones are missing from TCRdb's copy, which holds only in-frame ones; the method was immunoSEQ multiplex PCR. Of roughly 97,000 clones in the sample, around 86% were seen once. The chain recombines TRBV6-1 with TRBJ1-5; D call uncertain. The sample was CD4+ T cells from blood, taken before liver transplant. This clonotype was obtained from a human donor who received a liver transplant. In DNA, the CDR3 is TGTGCCAGCAGTGAAGTCCCTCGGGGCAATCAGCCCCAGCATTTT. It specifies CASSEVPRGNQPQHF.